These T cell receptor beta chains were read from a single sample in a study of shared clonotypes between healthy human individuals. Profiled with immunoSEQ multiplex PCR; TCRdb holds only in-frame clones, not every one. Of 2 million to 2.5 million clones listed, about nine tenths are singletons. What was sequenced was naive CD4+ T cells from PBMCs. Every receptor here comes from a man younger than 35 in good health. Some clones in this sample may be carry-over from other donors' samples. Each CDR3 is given with its conserved first and last residue. A D gene is named only where the DNA matches it firmly. Clone size is stated in some rows and not others, as once, few, many or a class when expanded.

TRBJ1-2,11,.,.,TRBV20-1,CSARDIYGYTF,TGCAGTGCTAGGGACATCTATGGCTACACCTTC
TRBJ1-4,15,.,.,TRBV5-1,CASSPKSNQYEELFF,TGCGCCAGCAGCCCAAAATCGAACCAATATGAGGAACTGTTTTTT
TRBJ2-1,17,TRBD2,once,TRBV4-3,CASSQRSGSPADNEQFF,TGCGCCAGCAGCCAAAGAAGCGGGAGTCCCGCTGACAATGAGCAGTTCTTC
TRBJ2-3,13,.,.,TRBV11-1,CASSLVGLQTQYF,TGTGCCAGCAGCTTAGTAGGGCTCCAAACGCAGTATTTT
TRBJ2-7,14,.,.,TRBV6-5,CASTSRKGAYEQYF,TGTGCCAGCACCTCTCGTAAGGGGGCCTACGAGCAGTACTTC
TRBJ2-1,15,.,.,TRBV27,CASRGPWSSYNEQFF,TGTGCCAGCAGGGGGCCTTGGAGCTCCTACAATGAGCAGTTCTTC
TRBJ2-7,12,.,.,TRBV5-1,CASRSEGPGQYF,TGCGCCAGCAGGTCTGAGGGGCCGGGGCAGTACTTC
TRBJ2-3,12,.,.,TRBV23-1,CASSQGVDTQYF,TGCGCCAGCAGTCAAGGGGTAGATACGCAGTATTTT
TRBJ1-2,13,TRBD1,.,TRBV28,CASSTGTDYGYTF,TGTGCCAGCAGCACCGGGACAGACTATGGCTACACCTTC
TRBJ2-7,14,.,.,TRBV6-5,CASSYDMAGNEQYF,TGTGCCAGCAGTTATGACATGGCGGGGAATGAGCAGTACTTC
TRBJ1-1,12,.,few,TRBV7-9,CASSKQGTEAFF,TGTGCCAGCTCGAAGCAGGGCACTGAAGCTTTCTTT
TRBJ1-1,13,.,.,TRBV27,CASSSGGLSEAFF,TGTGCCAGCAGTAGTGGGGGGCTGTCTGAAGCTTTCTTT
TRBJ2-3,13,.,.,TRBV28,CASSPRGPDTQYF,TGTGCCAGCAGTCCCCGAGGCCCAGATACGCAGTATTTT
TRBJ1-4,11,.,.,TRBV14,CASSLNEKLFF,TGTGCCAGCAGCCTTAATGAAAAACTGTTTTTT
TRBJ1-2,16,.,.,TRBV6-5,CASSYHPTGTSNGYTF,TGTGCCAGCAGTTACCATCCTACAGGGACGTCTAACGGCTACACCTTC
TRBJ2-3,13,.,.,TRBV5-6,CASSSRSGDTQYF,TGTGCCAGCAGCTCCCGATCGGGGGATACGCAGTATTTT
TRBJ1-1,13,.,once,TRBV5-6,CASTPQWNTEAFF,TGTGCCAGCACTCCCCAGTGGAACACTGAAGCTTTCTTT
TRBJ2-5,16,TRBD2,.,TRBV27,CASINRGLDIQETQYF,TGTGCCAGCATTAATAGGGGACTAGACATTCAAGAGACCCAGTACTTC
TRBJ2-3,11,.,.,TRBV27,CASNVLDTQYF,TGTGCCAGCAATGTTCTAGATACGCAGTATTTT
TRBJ2-7,12,.,.,TRBV29-1,CSVLERFYEQYF,TGCAGCGTACTGGAAAGATTCTACGAGCAGTACTTC
TRBJ2-5,15,.,.,TRBV5-1,CASTPRPGPQETQYF,TGCGCCAGCACCCCCCGTCCGGGACCGCAAGAGACCCAGTACTTC
TRBJ2-3,13,.,.,TRBV19,CASSTGPADTQYF,TGTGCCAGTAGTACGGGACCAGCAGATACGCAGTATTTT
TRBJ2-7,13,.,.,TRBV6-5,CASSPDSVVGQYF,TGTGCCAGCAGCCCCGACTCGGTCGTGGGGCAGTACTTC
TRBJ1-4,14,TRBD1,.,TRBV18,CASSRDRVAEKLFF,TGTGCCAGCTCTAGGGACAGGGTGGCTGAAAAACTGTTTTTT
TRBJ2-3,13,.,.,TRBV5-4,CASSPVRGDTQYF,TGTGCCAGCAGCCCCGTACGTGGAGATACGCAGTATTTT
TRBJ1-1,15,.,.,TRBV11-2,CASSLVRGPDTEAFF,TGTGCCAGCAGCTTAGTCCGGGGGCCTGACACTGAAGCTTTCTTT
TRBJ2-7,11,.,.,TRBV20-1,CSAIWRGEQYF,TGCAGTGCTATTTGGCGGGGCGAGCAGTACTTC
TRBJ1-1,13,.,.,TRBV6-6,CAATSEMNTEAFF,TGTGCCGCAACCTCTGAAATGAACACTGAAGCTTTCTTT
TRBJ1-4,15,.,.,TRBV28,CASSLQRGWGEKLFF,TGTGCCAGCAGTTTGCAGAGGGGGTGGGGTGAAAAACTGTTTTTT
TRBJ2-2,15,.,.,TRBV2,CASRTGFPDTGELFF,TGTGCCAGCAGAACAGGGTTCCCAGACACCGGGGAGCTGTTTTTT
TRBJ2-1,15,TRBD2,.,TRBV7-9,CASSFEGLKTLKGFF,TGTGCCAGCAGCTTTGAGGGACTAAAAACGTTGAAGGGGTTCTTC
TRBJ1-4,15,.,.,TRBV28,CASSFSGATNEKLFF,TGTGCCAGCAGTTTCTCCGGGGCCACTAATGAAAAACTGTTTTTT
TRBJ1-3,12,.,.,TRBV29-1,CSVDRGGNTIYF,TGCAGCGTTGACAGGGGTGGAAACACCATATATTTT
TRBJ1-3,15,TRBD1,.,TRBV28,CASIMGQGSGNTIYF,TGTGCCAGCATCATGGGACAGGGATCCGGAAACACCATATATTTT
TRBJ2-2,16,.,.,TRBV25-1,CASSDPGPKDTGELFF,TGTGCCAGCAGTGATCCCGGACCAAAGGACACCGGGGAGCTGTTTTTT
TRBJ1-1,17,.,once,TRBV7-3,CASSLAGAPPLNTEAFF,TGTGCCAGCAGCTTAGCGGGGGCTCCTCCCCTGAACACTGAAGCTTTCTTT
TRBJ1-2,15,.,.,TRBV9,CASSPVGGNNYGYTF,TGTGCCAGCAGCCCGGTAGGGGGTAATAACTATGGCTACACCTTC
TRBJ1-5,15,.,few,TRBV9,CASSVTGYVGQPQHF,TGTGCCAGCAGCGTTACAGGGTATGTAGGTCAGCCCCAGCATTTT
TRBJ1-2,12,TRBD1,.,TRBV30,CAWSGTGLGYTF,TGTGCCTGGAGTGGGACAGGGCTTGGCTACACCTTC
TRBJ2-7,15,.,once,TRBV9,CASSVRTGPSYEQYF,TGTGCCAGCAGCGTAAGAACAGGACCCTCCTACGAGCAGTACTTC
TRBJ2-3,16,.,.,TRBV7-8,CASSPPGPTTADTQYF,TGTGCCAGCAGCCCGCCGGGACCCACAACCGCAGATACGCAGTATTTT
TRBJ2-3,16,TRBD2,.,TRBV7-2,CASSFGLAGSTDTQYF,TGTGCCAGCAGCTTCGGACTAGCGGGAAGCACAGATACGCAGTATTTT
TRBJ2-2,15,TRBD2,.,TRBV2,CASRAGTRGTGELFF,TGTGCCAGCAGAGCCGGGACTAGGGGCACCGGGGAGCTGTTTTTT
TRBJ2-1,17,.,.,TRBV30,CAWRLLTGNRRGNEQFF,TGTGCCTGGAGGTTACTTACAGGGAACCGGAGGGGCAATGAGCAGTTCTTC
TRBJ2-3,15,TRBD2,.,TRBV6-1,CASSITGLAFHTQYF,TGTGCCAGCAGTATAACGGGACTAGCTTTTCATACGCAGTATTTT
TRBJ2-5,13,.,.,TRBV5-1,CASTPSSGETQYF,TGCGCCAGCACCCCCTCCTCGGGGGAGACCCAGTACTTC
TRBJ1-2,13,.,.,TRBV18,CASSPGLGYGYTF,TGTGCCAGCTCACCAGGGTTAGGCTATGGCTACACCTTC
TRBJ1-5,13,.,.,TRBV7-3,CASSLSPSGPQHF,TGTGCCAGCAGCTTATCTCCTTCTGGGCCCCAGCATTTT